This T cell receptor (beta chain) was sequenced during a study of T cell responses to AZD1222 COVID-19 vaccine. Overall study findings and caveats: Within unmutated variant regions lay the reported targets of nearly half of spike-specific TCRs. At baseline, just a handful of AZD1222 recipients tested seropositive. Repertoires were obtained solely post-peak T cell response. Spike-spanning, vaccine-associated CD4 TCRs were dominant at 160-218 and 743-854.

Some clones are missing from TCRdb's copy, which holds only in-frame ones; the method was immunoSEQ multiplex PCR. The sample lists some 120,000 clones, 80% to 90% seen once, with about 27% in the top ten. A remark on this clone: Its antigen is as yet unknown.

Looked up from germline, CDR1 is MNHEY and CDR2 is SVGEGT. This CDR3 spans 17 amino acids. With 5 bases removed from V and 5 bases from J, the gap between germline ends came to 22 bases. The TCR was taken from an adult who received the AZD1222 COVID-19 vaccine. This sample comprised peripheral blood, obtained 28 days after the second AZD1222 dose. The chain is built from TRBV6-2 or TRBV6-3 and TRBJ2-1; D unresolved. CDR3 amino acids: CASSPPRKPSRDNEQFF. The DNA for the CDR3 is TGTGCCAGCAGTCCCCCCCGGAAGCCTTCGCGCGACAATGAGCAGTTCTTC.